These 7 T cell receptor beta chains came from one sample sequenced in a study of blood T cells in healthy people across ages. Then a second PCR, running roughly 7 to 11 cycles, was carried out with a sample-barcoded 5' primer and a J-beta primer mix. TCRdb redid the calling of the 5' RACE reads with MiXCR, one entry per CDR3 protein. The sample records 1.5 million to 2 million distinct CDR3 sequences, about 39% being singletons. Sequenced material: blood. The source is a human donor in good health.

The rearrangement joins TRBV7-9 to TRBJ2-1; 13 bases agree with TRBD2. V gave up 5 bases and J gave up 4 bases; unmatched junction bases: 5. CDR1 is SEHNR and CDR2 is FQNEAQ in the germline V gene (reference sequence). The CDR3 is 16 residues long. The CDR3 nucleotides read TGTGCCAGCAGCGTAGGGGGACTAGCGGGGTACAATGAGCAGTTCTTC. Translating gives CASSVGGLAGYNEQFF.

V usage is TRBV5-1 and J usage is TRBJ1-5; 7 bases agree with TRBD1. This CDR3 contains 15 residues. The germline CDR1 and CDR2 sequences are SGHRS and YFSETQ. V was pared by 7 bases and J by 3 bases, with 10 bases of the junction left unmatched. The CDR3 sequence: CASRSDRNFNQPQHF. In DNA form, the CDR3 reads TGCGCCAGCCGATCGGACAGGAATTTCAATCAGCCCCAGCATTTT.

The chain uses TRBV9 and TRBJ2-5; TRBD2 aligns across 9 bases. There are 18 residues in the CDR3. V shed 0 bases, J shed 3 bases, and the junction held 12 bases outside the gene matches. Germline-derived CDR1 and CDR2 are SGDLS and YYNGEE. CDR3: CASSVEQDLGGGEETQYF. The CDR3 DNA reads TGTGCCAGCAGCGTAGAACAGGATTTGGGCGGGGGGGAAGAGACCCAGTACTTC. The full variable domain, completed using reference TRBV9 and TRBJ2-5, is DSGVTQTPKHLITATGQRVTLRCSPRSGDLSVYWYQQSLDQGLQFLIQYYNGEERAKGNILERFSAQQFPDLHSELNLSSLELGDSALYFCASSVEQDLGGGEETQYFGPGTRLLVL.

This clonotype was seen a few times. Relative to the germline gene, one junction end is altered; a read error may explain this. V gene TRBV5-1 combines with J gene TRBJ2-7, with unresolved D. CDR1 SGHRS and CDR2 YFSETQ come from the germline V gene. The CDR3 totals 14 residues. The CDR3, as DNA: TGTGCCAGCAGCTTGGAGCCGGACTCCTACGAGCAGTACTTC. Protein product: CASSLEPDSYEQYF.

The J gene is TRBJ2-1, the V gene TRBV29-1; D ambiguous. The germline V gene has CDR1 SQVTM and CDR2 ANQGSEA. Trimming took off 3 bases at V and 12 bases at J, with 18 bases between the two ends. The CDR3 has 13 amino acids. Written as DNA, the CDR3 is TGCAGCGTTGACGTCAGTAACTCATTGGGGCAGTTCTTC. Translating it yields CSVDVSNSLGQFF.

The count of this clonotype is one. The CDR3: CASSLDRQSSSGNTIYF. For the CDR3, the DNA is TGTGCCAGCAGCTTAGATCGGCAGTCCTCCTCTGGAAACACCATATATTTT. The chain uses TRBV11-2 and TRBJ1-3; no reliable D call. The length of the CDR3 is 17 residues. The V gene lost 0 bases and the J gene lost 0 bases, with 12 bases spanning the gap. Germline loops: CDR1 SGHAT, CDR2 FQNNGV.

The chain joins TRBV19 to TRBJ2-5; tentatively, D is TRBD2 (5 bases). Trimming cost V 5 bases and J 3 bases, with 13 bases left between them. The germline V gene encodes CDR1 LNHDA and CDR2 SQIVND (reference sequence). The length of the CDR3 is 14 residues. CDR3: CASSPRGMEETQYF. Here the CDR3 DNA reads TGTGCCAGTAGTCCCCGGGGAATGGAAGAGACCCAGTACTTC.